A single sample gave rise to the 30 T cell receptor beta chains below, sequenced in a study of blood T cell repertoires in COVID-19. Produced via immunoSEQ multiplex PCR; TCRdb's table is partial and in-frame only. This sample has approximately 220,000 clones, with around 80% found just once. Sample: peripheral blood. These receptors all come from a man in his forties with acute or convalescent COVID-19.

This chain joins TRBV4-1 and TRBJ2-1, with a possible D match to TRBD2 (6 bases). From germline, CDR1 is MGHRA and CDR2 YSYEKL. Between the trimmed V and J ends, which lost 0 bases and 2 bases, there was a span of 17 bases. The CDR3 runs to 18 residues. The CDR3 loop is CASSQEREEAGPYNEQFF. CDR3 DNA: TGCGCCAGCAGCCAAGAGAGGGAGGAGGCCGGTCCCTACAATGAGCAGTTCTTC.

The table lists this clone with a few counts. V gene TRBV7-9 combines with J gene TRBJ2-3; 8 nucleotides line up with TRBD2. This CDR3 spans 15 amino acids. V was pared by 5 bases and J by 2 bases, with 6 bases of the junction left unmatched. Germline CDR1 is SEHNR and CDR2 is FQNEAQ (reference sequence). CDR3: CASSDTSGDTDTQYF. The CDR3 DNA is TGTGCCAGCAGCGATACTAGCGGAGACACAGATACGCAGTATTTT.

The chain joins TRBV9 to TRBJ1-3; D may be TRBD1 (5 bases). CDR1 and CDR2 (germline): SGDLS, YYNGEE. The CDR3 is 14 residues long. V was cut by 3 bases and J by 7 bases, with 14 bases left in between. CDR3 DNA: TGTGCCAGCAGCGCCCCGGGGGAGGGGAACACCATATATTTT. Amino acid sequence: CASSAPGEGNTIYF.

The V gene is TRBV19, the J gene TRBJ2-1; 7 positions match TRBD2. The trim removed 8 bases at V and 10 bases at J, leaving 5 bases unmatched. This CDR3 spans 11 amino acids. Germline CDR1 and CDR2: LNHDA and SQIVND (reference sequence). CDR3 residues: CASLREGEQFF. The CDR3 DNA reads TGTGCCAGTCTTAGGGAGGGCGAGCAGTTCTTC.

This clone was seen once. The V call is TRBV7-9, the J call TRBJ2-7; TRBD1 agrees at 8 bases. The germline V gene has CDR1 SEHNR and CDR2 FQNEAQ (reference sequence). There are 13 residues in the CDR3. Trimming took 8 bases from V and 2 from J; bases not matched to a gene: 5. The CDR3 sequence: CASGGQGPYEQYF. The CDR3 DNA sequence: TGTGCCAGCGGTGGACAGGGTCCCTACGAGCAGTACTTC.

J is TRBJ1-1 and V is TRBV3-1 (or the pseudogene TRBV3-2), with a possible D match to TRBD1 (5 bases). Per the germline V gene, CDR1 is LGHDT and CDR2 is YNNKEL (reference sequence). The CDR3 totals 12 residues. Trimming shortened V by 3 bases and J by 11 bases, and 13 bases separated the two germline ends. The CDR3 DNA follows: TGTGCCAGCAGCCAGTCAGGGAAGGGGGCTTTCTTT. Translated: CASSQSGKGAFF.

The genes are TRBV5-4 and TRBJ2-1; the D is unclear. Germline V gene sequence: CDR1 SGHNT, CDR2 YYREEE (reference sequence). V shed 0 bases and J shed 5 bases, with 9 bases lying between them. There are 14 residues in the CDR3. CDR3 loop: CASSLDHSNNEQFF. The CDR3 region has the DNA TGTGCCAGCAGCTTGGATCACTCAAACAATGAGCAGTTCTTC.

V is TRBV28 and J is TRBJ2-1; D gene unclear. Germline CDR1 is MDHEN and CDR2 is SYDVKM. The V end was cut by 6 bases, the J end by 9 bases, with 12 bases between. The CDR3 consists of 12 residues. The CDR3 nucleotides read TGTGCCAGCAGCACCGGAGCCCTTGAGCAGTTCTTC. This sequence encodes CASSTGALEQFF.

The V and J genes are TRBV7-2 and TRBJ1-5; 8 positions match TRBD1. Losses at the gene ends were 5 bases for V and 4 bases for J; bases not matched to a gene: 4. This CDR3 has 14 residues. CDR1 and CDR2 (germline): SGHTA, FQGNSA. CDR3 protein: CASSVNRGNQPQHF. The CDR3, as DNA: TGTGCCAGCAGCGTCAACAGGGGGAATCAGCCCCAGCATTTT.

The chain has TRBV7-3 and TRBJ2-1, with D unclear. V was pared by 6 bases and J by 7 bases, with 10 bases between. There are 12 residues in the CDR3. In germline, CDR1 is SGHTA, CDR2 FQGTGA. CDR3 nucleotide sequence: TGTGCCAGCAGATCGACCGGGAATGAGCAGTTCTTC. It is translated as CASRSTGNEQFF.

The table lists this clone with a few counts. The chain uses TRBV19 and TRBJ1-5; the D gene is possibly TRBD1 (6 bases). This CDR3 is built from 18 residues. The V and J ends lost 0 bases and 0 bases respectively, with 15 bases between them. Germline CDR1 reads LNHDA; CDR2 reads SQIVND (reference sequence). The CDR3 DNA follows: TGTGCCAGTAGTATAGAAGGGTTACAGGGATATAGCAATCAGCCCCAGCATTTT. Protein sequence: CASSIEGLQGYSNQPQHF.

J is TRBJ1-2 and V is TRBV29-1; a possible D gene is TRBD1 (6 bases). CDR3 length: 13 amino acids. CDR1 is SQVTM and CDR2 is ANQGSEA in the germline V gene. The V end lost 5 bases, the J end lost 4 bases, and 14 bases lay between the germline ends. The CDR3 loop reads CSVWAGVRYGYTF. In DNA form, the CDR3 reads TGCAGCGTTTGGGCAGGGGTGCGCTATGGCTACACCTTC.

The genes are TRBV29-1 and TRBJ2-5; 10 nucleotides line up with TRBD2. The germline V gene encodes CDR1 SQVTM and CDR2 ANQGSEA. With V trimmed by 4 bases and J by 3 bases, 8 bases remained unmatched. The CDR3 sequence is 15 residues long. In DNA, the CDR3 is TGCAGCGTTGTCCAATATGGACTAGCGGAAGAGACCCAGTACTTC. This gives the protein CSVVQYGLAEETQYF. The full variable domain, rest sourced from reference TRBV29-1 and TRBJ2-5, is SAVISQKPSRDICQRGTSLTIQCQVDSQVTMMFWYRQQPGQSLTLIATANQGSEATYESGFVIDKFPISRPNLTFSTLTVSNMSPEDSSIYLCSVVQYGLAEETQYFGPGTRLLVL.

About this clone: Other DNA sequences in this sample translate to the same CDR3. The V call is TRBV6-1, the J call TRBJ1-1; possible D gene TRBD1, 6 bases. CDR1 MNHNS and CDR2 SASEGT come from the germline V gene. The CDR3 is made up of 14 amino acids. Trimming took off 2 bases at V and 3 bases at J, with 10 bases between the two ends. CDR3 nucleotide sequence: TGTGCCAGCAGTGAAAGTCAGGGGTACACTGAAGCTTTCTTT. Translation: CASSESQGYTEAFF.

CDR3 sequence (DNA): TGTGCCAGCAGCTCGGACACAGCTAACTATGGCTACACCTTC. Translated: CASSSDTANYGYTF. The gene calls are TRBV5-6 and TRBJ1-2, with D maybe TRBD1 (5 bases). The CDR3 spans 14 residues. V lost 3 bases, J lost 0 bases, and 9 bases lay in between. Looked up from germline, CDR1 is SGHDT and CDR2 is YYEEEE.

The chain carries TRBV6-5 and TRBJ2-7, with a weak D call TRBD1 (8 bases). Germline values: CDR1 MNHEY, CDR2 SVGAGI. Trimming took off 6 bases at V and 4 bases at J, with 16 bases between the two ends. There are 14 residues in the CDR3. Written as DNA, the CDR3 is TGTGCCAGCAGCTCCGGACAGGGAGGGTACGAGCAGTACTTC. As protein: CASSSGQGGYEQYF.

This clone was detected only a few times. The chain recombines TRBV19 with TRBJ1-3; 9 nucleotides line up with TRBD1. The V segment lost 6 bases and the J segment 4 bases; nucleotides outside the gene matches: 7. This CDR3 has 15 residues. The germline V gene encodes CDR1 LNHDA and CDR2 SQIVND (reference sequence). The CDR3 sequence is CASSDTGGAGNTIYF. The CDR3 DNA is TGTGCCAGTAGCGATACAGGGGGCGCAGGAAACACCATATATTTT.

As concerns this clone: This sample also contains other DNA sequences that code for the same CDR3. V is TRBV5-1 and J is TRBJ1-5; 8 positions agree with TRBD1. The V gene end was trimmed by 3 bases and the J gene end by 2 bases; junction bases not matched to a gene: 1. Germline V lookup: CDR1 SGHRS, CDR2 YFSETQ. This CDR3 is 14 amino acids long. Here the CDR3 reads CASSSTGGNQPQHF. In DNA form, the CDR3 reads TGCGCCAGCAGCTCGACAGGGGGCAATCAGCCCCAGCATTTT.

The chain is built from TRBV18 and TRBJ2-7; D might be TRBD2 (5 bases). CDR1 is KGHSH and CDR2 is LQKENI in the germline V gene. CDR3 length: 14 amino acids. V lost 8 bases and J 2 bases, leaving 16 bases between the germline ends. The CDR3 loop is CASKPLGSTYEQYF. CDR3 sequence (DNA): TGTGCCAGCAAACCATTGGGGAGCACCTACGAGCAGTACTTC.

The rearrangement joins TRBV2 to TRBJ1-4; D perhaps matches TRBD1 (5 bases). V was cut by 4 bases and J by 0 bases, with 15 bases left in between. Germline CDR1 is SNHLY and CDR2 is FYNNEI. CDR3 size: 17 residues. This CDR3 reads CASSVFGGVPTNEKLFF. DNA of the CDR3: TGTGCCAGCAGTGTATTCGGGGGAGTCCCAACTAATGAAAAACTGTTTTTT.

This chain joins TRBV13 and TRBJ2-1; 8 bases map to TRBD2. The CDR3 consists of 16 residues. V gave up 5 bases and J gave up 2 bases; unmatched junction bases: 8. Per germline, CDR1 PRHDT and CDR2 FYEKMQ (reference sequence). The CDR3 spells CASSPLGSGAYNEQFF. CDR3 bases: TGTGCCAGCAGCCCCCTGGGTAGCGGGGCCTACAATGAGCAGTTCTTC.

The rearrangement links TRBV2 to TRBJ2-7; no clear D gene. Germline assignment: CDR1 SNHLY and CDR2 FYNNEI. Trimming stripped 7 bases from V and 2 bases from J, with 12 bases between. CDR3 length equals 13 residues. For the CDR3, the DNA is TGTGCCAGCAAACGCCAGGCAACCTACGAGCAGTACTTC. Translated: CASKRQATYEQYF. Looking up the rest from reference TRBV2 and TRBJ2-7 gives the full variable domain: EPEVTQTPSHQVTQMGQEVILRCVPISNHLYFYWYRQILGQKVEFLVSFYNNEISEKSEIFDDQFSVERPDGSNFTLKIRSTKLEDSAMYFCASKRQATYEQYFGPGTRLTVT.

This sequence joins TRBV5-6 and TRBJ2-7; D is possibly TRBD2 (6 bases). Germline CDR1 SGHDT, CDR2 YYEEEE. The CDR3 sequence is 15 residues long. V lost 4 bases, J lost 2 bases, and 16 bases lay in between. DNA for the CDR3: TGTGCCAGCAGCCTCACGGGAGATACGACCTACGAGCAGTACTTC. Translating gives CASSLTGDTTYEQYF.

V is TRBV24-1 and J is TRBJ2-2; possibly TRBD1 for D (5 bases). The germline CDR1 and CDR2 sequences are KGHDR and SFDVKD. This CDR3 is built from 14 residues. The V end lost 9 bases, the J end lost 7 bases, and 17 bases lay between the germline ends. The CDR3 region is CATSPAGRSGELFF. In DNA form, the CDR3 reads TGTGCCACCTCCCCCGCAGGGCGGAGCGGGGAGCTGTTTTTT.

This sequence joins TRBV27 and TRBJ2-1; a possible D gene is TRBD2 (5 bases). Per germline, CDR1 MNHEY and CDR2 SMNVEV (reference sequence). V lost 7 bases, J lost 0 bases, and 22 bases lay in between. The CDR3 covers 18 residues. The CDR3 coding sequence is TGTGCCAGCATATCAACGGACGGAGCAACTAGCTCCTACAATGAGCAGTTCTTC. This sequence encodes CASISTDGATSSYNEQFF.

The chain uses TRBV29-1 and TRBJ2-7; 11 bases map to TRBD2. CDR3 size: 16 residues. Trimming took 1 base from V and 0 from J; bases not matched to a gene: 5. Germline lookup yields CDR1 SQVTM and CDR2 ANQGSEA. CDR3 region: CSVEGFSGRASYEQYF. DNA for the CDR3: TGCAGCGTTGAAGGTTTTAGCGGGAGGGCCTCCTACGAGCAGTACTTC.

V usage is TRBV9 and J usage is TRBJ2-3; D is ambiguous. The CDR3 runs 14 residues. V was trimmed by 3 bases and J by 1 base, leaving 9 bases between them. In germline, CDR1 is SGDLS, CDR2 YYNGEE. The CDR3 nucleotides are TGTGCCAGCAGCGCGACTGCTGGCACAGATACGCAGTATTTT. Protein product: CASSATAGTDTQYF.

This sequence joins TRBV2 and TRBJ1-1, with TRBD1 matching 11 bases. Germline assignment: CDR1 SNHLY and CDR2 FYNNEI. This CDR3 has 15 amino acids. With 6 bases clipped from V and 6 bases from J, the junction kept 9 bases outside the gene matches. The CDR3 nucleotides read TGTGCCAGCAGGGACAGGGGGCTCTATGAGGCTGAAGCTTTCTTT. Its translation is CASRDRGLYEAEAFF.

The chain couples TRBV29-1 to TRBJ1-2; tentative D call: TRBD1 (5 bases). This CDR3 has 13 residues. The V gene's germline CDR1 is SQVTM and CDR2 ANQGSEA. The V end was cut by 1 base, the J end by 8 bases, with 14 bases between. The CDR3 spells CSVEGQRGWGYTF. CDR3 DNA: TGCAGCGTTGAAGGACAGAGAGGTTGGGGCTACACCTTC.

The chain carries TRBV25-1 and TRBJ2-1; 7 bases fit TRBD1. Trimming cost V 3 bases and J 5 bases; bases outside gene matches: 7. CDR3 size: 15 residues. The germline CDR1 and CDR2 sequences are MGHDK and SYGVNS. DNA of the CDR3: TGTGCCAGCAGTGACCGGGACAGCCCCCACAATGAGCAGTTCTTC. Residues: CASSDRDSPHNEQFF.